This passage covers 16 T cell receptor beta chains from one sample sequenced in a study of blood T cell repertoires in COVID-19 (dated by TCRdb to about 2020). The protocol used for the library was the immunoSEQ multiplex PCR assay. Imported from immuneACCESS, the table was reduced by TCRdb to in-frame sequences with V and J called. These copies leave out some clones; in studies compared against another copy, an unresolved V gene accounts for under half, and the cause of the remainder is not known. This sample gives 400,000 or so clones in total; roughly 91% of them show up just once. The ten most abundant clones make up roughly 0.66% of the sample. Sequenced material: PBMCs or T cells enriched from blood (not recorded which). The source is a man aged 18 to 35 who had recovered from COVID-19.

V gene TRBV11-2 combines with J gene TRBJ2-2, with TRBD2 matching 10 bases. Germline CDR1 and CDR2: SGHAT and FQNNGV. There are 16 residues in the CDR3. V shed 3 bases and J 1 base; nucleotides not matched to a gene: 2. CDR3 DNA sequence: TGTGCCAGCAGCTTTATAGCGGGAGGGAACACCGGGGAGCTGTTTTTT. Protein product: CASSFIAGGNTGELFF.

This chain uses TRBV3-1 (or the pseudogene TRBV3-2) with TRBJ1-1; 8 nucleotides align to TRBD1. Looked up from germline, CDR1 is LGHDT and CDR2 is YNNKEL (reference sequence). Trimming cost V 4 bases and J 6 bases; bases outside gene matches: 4. The CDR3 has 13 residues. In DNA, the CDR3 is TGTGCCAGCAGCCTACAGGGGGGATCTGAAGCTTTCTTT. Translated: CASSLQGGSEAFF.

For the CDR3, the DNA is TGTGCCAGCAGCTTAGGCGGGACAGGGGGCTACGAGCAGTACTTC. Translated: CASSLGGTGGYEQYF. This chain uses TRBV11-2 with TRBJ2-7, with TRBD1 matching 11 bases. There are 15 residues in the CDR3. Germline V gene data show CDR1 as SGHAT and CDR2 as FQNNGV. V was clipped by 1 base and J by 3 bases; unmatched bases: 2.

The CDR3 loop is CASSVGGIAEAFF. The CDR3 nucleotides read TGTGCCAGCAGCGTAGGGGGCATTGCTGAAGCTTTCTTT. The chain recombines TRBV9 with TRBJ1-1; D is perhaps TRBD1 (5 bases). CDR1 is SGDLS and CDR2 is YYNGEE in the germline V gene. Trimming cost V 0 bases and J 6 bases, with 9 bases left between them. The CDR3 is 13 amino acids.

The genes are TRBV19 and TRBJ2-1, with 9 bases that match TRBD2. The length of the CDR3 is 13 residues. Germline CDR1 reads LNHDA; CDR2 reads SQIVND (reference sequence). Losses at the gene ends were 2 bases for V and 10 bases for J; bases not matched to a gene: 3. In DNA, the CDR3 is TGTGCCAGTAGTATATTGAGCGGGGGGGAGCAGTTCTTC. This codes for CASSILSGGEQFF.

The chain recombines TRBV15 with TRBJ2-7; 8 nucleotides agree with TRBD1. The V segment lost 1 base and the J segment 2 bases; nucleotides outside the gene matches: 10. The CDR3 is 17 residues long. Germline loops: CDR1 LNHNV, CDR2 YYDKDF (reference sequence). The CDR3 is CATSRVRSRDRPYEQYF. For the CDR3, the DNA is TGTGCCACCAGCAGAGTGAGGTCAAGGGACAGGCCCTACGAGCAGTACTTC.

The V gene is TRBV18, the J gene TRBJ2-7; 10 positions agree with TRBD2. V dropped 8 bases and J dropped 5; count of bases not matched to a gene: 12. Per the germline V gene, CDR1 is KGHSH and CDR2 is LQKENI. CDR3 size: 15 residues. CDR3 amino acids: CASLGDSGRFNEQYF. CDR3 coding DNA: TGTGCCAGCCTAGGTGATAGCGGGAGGTTCAACGAGCAGTACTTC.

V is TRBV5-1 and J is TRBJ2-4; 14 positions match TRBD2. The germline gives CDR1 SGHRS, CDR2 YFSETQ. This CDR3 has 19 amino acids. Trimming took 3 bases from V and 2 from J; bases not matched to a gene: 10. In nucleotides, the CDR3 is TGCGCCAGCAGCTGGAATCCGGGACTAGCGGGAGAATCCAAAAACATTCAGTACTTC. Translated: CASSWNPGLAGESKNIQYF.

The chain couples TRBV7-9 to TRBJ1-1, with TRBD1 matching over 10 bases. CDR3 length: 13 residues. Germline V gene lookup returns CDR1 SEHNR and CDR2 FQNEAQ (reference sequence). Losses at the gene ends were 11 bases for V and 4 bases for J; bases not matched to a gene: 7. The CDR3 is CAVTRTGGTEAFF. The DNA for the CDR3 is TGTGCCGTGACTAGGACAGGGGGCACTGAAGCTTTCTTT.

This clone was seen a few times. The CDR3 coding sequence is TGTGCCAGCTCACCGGACTTGTACACCGGGGAGCTGTTTTTT. Its translation is CASSPDLYTGELFF. The chain uses TRBV18 and TRBJ2-2, with a weak D call TRBD2 (5 bases). This CDR3 contains 14 residues. Germline CDR1 and CDR2: KGHSH and LQKENI. The V gene lost 3 bases and the J gene lost 3 bases, with 8 bases spanning the gap.

The chain couples TRBV27 to TRBJ1-2; 7 bases align to TRBD1. CDR1 is MNHEY and CDR2 is SMNVEV in the germline V gene (reference sequence). The CDR3 consists of 15 residues. Trimming took 8 bases from V and 3 from J; bases not matched to a gene: 12. The CDR3: CASRPTGDYYYGYTF. In DNA form, the CDR3 reads TGTGCCAGCCGTCCTACAGGGGATTATTACTATGGCTACACCTTC.

In DNA form, the CDR3 reads TGTGCCAGCAGCTACCGGGACAGTAATGAAGCTTTCTTT. Protein product: CASSYRDSNEAFF. The gene calls are TRBV3-1 (or the pseudogene TRBV3-2) and TRBJ1-1; 7 positions agree with TRBD1. This CDR3 is built from 13 residues. V shed 5 bases, J shed 7 bases, and the junction held 7 bases outside the gene matches. The V gene's germline CDR1 is LGHDT and CDR2 YNNKEL (reference sequence).

The chain employs TRBV27 and TRBJ1-6, with D unclear. With 5 bases removed from V and 9 bases from J, the gap between germline ends came to 8 bases. The CDR3 runs to 12 residues. CDR1 is MNHEY, CDR2 SMNVEV, per germline (reference sequence). The CDR3 protein is CASSVAGSPLHF. DNA of the CDR3: TGTGCCAGCAGTGTCGCCGGTTCACCCCTCCACTTT.

V gene TRBV28 combines with J gene TRBJ1-2, with D perhaps matching TRBD1 (5 bases). Trimming cost V 6 bases and J 5 bases, with 13 bases left between them. This CDR3 contains 13 residues. Germline values: CDR1 MDHEN, CDR2 SYDVKM. The CDR3, as DNA: TGTGCCAGCAGCTATGGGGCAGCTTATGGCTACACCTTC. This sequence encodes CASSYGAAYGYTF.

This chain uses TRBV11-3 with TRBJ1-6; D is undetermined. The CDR3 runs to 16 residues. Looked up from germline, CDR1 is SGHNT and CDR2 is YENEEA. Trimming cost V 2 bases and J 4 bases, with 12 bases left between them. In nucleotides, the CDR3 is TGTGCCAGCAGCTTAACTGCGGGAGGTTATAATTCACCCCTCCACTTT. Its translation is CASSLTAGGYNSPLHF.

This chain uses TRBV10-2 with TRBJ1-2, with 8 bases matching TRBD1. From germline, CDR1 is WSHSY and CDR2 SAAADI. Trimming at V came to 5 bases and at J to 4 bases, leaving 15 bases not matched to a gene. CDR3 length equals 17 residues. The CDR3 sequence: CASSNPDREGLGYGYTF. The CDR3 DNA is TGCGCCAGCAGTAACCCGGACAGGGAGGGTCTGGGCTATGGCTACACCTTC.